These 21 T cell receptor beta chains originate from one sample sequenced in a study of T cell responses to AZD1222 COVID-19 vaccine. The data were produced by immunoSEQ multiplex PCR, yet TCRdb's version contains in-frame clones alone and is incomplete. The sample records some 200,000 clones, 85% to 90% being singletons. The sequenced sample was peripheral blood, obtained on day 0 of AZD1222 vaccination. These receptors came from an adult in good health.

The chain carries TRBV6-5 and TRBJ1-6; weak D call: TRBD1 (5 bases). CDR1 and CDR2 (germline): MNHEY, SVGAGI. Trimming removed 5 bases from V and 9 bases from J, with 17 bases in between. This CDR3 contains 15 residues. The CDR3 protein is CASSQGLRDASPLHF. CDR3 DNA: TGTGCCAGCAGTCAGGGTCTTAGGGATGCTTCACCCCTCCACTTT.

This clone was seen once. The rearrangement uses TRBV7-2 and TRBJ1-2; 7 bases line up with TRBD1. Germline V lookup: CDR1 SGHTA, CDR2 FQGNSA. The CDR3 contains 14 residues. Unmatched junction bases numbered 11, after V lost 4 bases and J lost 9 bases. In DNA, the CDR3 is TGTGCCAGCAGCTCCGACAGGGTTTATGAGAGCTACACCTTC. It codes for CASSSDRVYESYTF.

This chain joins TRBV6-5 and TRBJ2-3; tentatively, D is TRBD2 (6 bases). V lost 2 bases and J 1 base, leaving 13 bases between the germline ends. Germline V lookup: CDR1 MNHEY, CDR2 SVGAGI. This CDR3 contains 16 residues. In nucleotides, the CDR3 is TGTGCCAGCAGTTACAGGAGCGGGCTGGGCACAGATACGCAGTATTTT. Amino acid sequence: CASSYRSGLGTDTQYF.

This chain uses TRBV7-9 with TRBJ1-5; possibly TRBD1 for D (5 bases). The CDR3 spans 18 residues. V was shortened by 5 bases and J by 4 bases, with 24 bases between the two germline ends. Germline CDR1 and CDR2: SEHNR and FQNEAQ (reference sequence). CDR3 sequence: CASSLVVAVVGENQPQHF. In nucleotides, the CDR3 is TGTGCCAGCAGCCTTGTGGTGGCCGTTGTGGGGGAAAATCAGCCCCAGCATTTT.

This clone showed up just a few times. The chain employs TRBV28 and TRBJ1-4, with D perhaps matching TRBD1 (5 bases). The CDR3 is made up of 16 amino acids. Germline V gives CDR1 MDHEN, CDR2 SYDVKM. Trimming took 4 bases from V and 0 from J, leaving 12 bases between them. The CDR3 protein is CASSSPGVATNEKLFF. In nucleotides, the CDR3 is TGTGCCAGCAGTTCCCCGGGGGTCGCAACTAATGAAAAACTGTTTTTT.

CDR3 sequence (DNA): TGTGCCAGCAGCATAGAGCAGTATAATTCACCCCTCCACTTT. Its protein is CASSIEQYNSPLHF. This chain joins TRBV7-9 and TRBJ1-6, with D unclear. This CDR3 spans 14 amino acids. Germline CDR1 reads SEHNR; CDR2 reads FQNEAQ (reference sequence). V was shortened by 5 bases and J by 4 bases, with 9 bases between the two germline ends.

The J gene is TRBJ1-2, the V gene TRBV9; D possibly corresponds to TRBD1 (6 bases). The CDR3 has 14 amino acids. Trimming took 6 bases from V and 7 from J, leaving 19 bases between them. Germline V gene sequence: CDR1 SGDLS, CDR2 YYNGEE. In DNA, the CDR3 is TGTGCCAGCACCTCCCACAGGGACACTATTGGCTACACCTTC. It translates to CASTSHRDTIGYTF.

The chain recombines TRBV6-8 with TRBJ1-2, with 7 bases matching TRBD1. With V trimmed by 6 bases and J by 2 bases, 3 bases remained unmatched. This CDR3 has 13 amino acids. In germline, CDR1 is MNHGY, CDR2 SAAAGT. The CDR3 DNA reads TGTGCCAGCAGCCGCAGGGGGAACTATGGCTACACCTTC. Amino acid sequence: CASSRRGNYGYTF.

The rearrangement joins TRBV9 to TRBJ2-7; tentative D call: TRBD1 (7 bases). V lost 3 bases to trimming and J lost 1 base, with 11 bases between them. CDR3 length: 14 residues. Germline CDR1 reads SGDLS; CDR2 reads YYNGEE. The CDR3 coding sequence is TGTGCCAGCAGCGCCGCGGGACAGTCCTACGAGCAGTACTTC. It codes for CASSAAGQSYEQYF.

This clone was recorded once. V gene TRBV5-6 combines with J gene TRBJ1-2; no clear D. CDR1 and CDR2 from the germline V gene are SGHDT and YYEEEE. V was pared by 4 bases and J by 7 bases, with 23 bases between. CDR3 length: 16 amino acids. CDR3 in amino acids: CASSPERISIPGGYTF. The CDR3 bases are TGTGCCAGCAGCCCCGAAAGGATCTCTATTCCGGGTGGCTACACCTTC.

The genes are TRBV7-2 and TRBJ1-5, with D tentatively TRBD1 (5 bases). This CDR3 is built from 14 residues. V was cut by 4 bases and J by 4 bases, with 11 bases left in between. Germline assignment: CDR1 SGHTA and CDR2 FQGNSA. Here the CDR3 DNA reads TGTGCCAGCAGCTCGACAGACGTAAATCAGCCCCAGCATTTT. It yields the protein CASSSTDVNQPQHF.

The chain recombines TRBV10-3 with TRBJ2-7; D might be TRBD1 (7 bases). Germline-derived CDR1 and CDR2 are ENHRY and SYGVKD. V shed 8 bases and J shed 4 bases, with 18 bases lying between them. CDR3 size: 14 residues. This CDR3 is CAIRGTASLYEQYF. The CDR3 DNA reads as TGTGCCATCCGGGGGACAGCCAGTCTATACGAGCAGTACTTC.

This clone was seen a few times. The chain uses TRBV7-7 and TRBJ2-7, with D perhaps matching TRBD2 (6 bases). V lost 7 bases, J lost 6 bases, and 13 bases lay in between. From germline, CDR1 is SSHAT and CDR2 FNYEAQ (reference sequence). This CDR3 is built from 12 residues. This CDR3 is CASIPAGLEQYF. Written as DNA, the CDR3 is TGTGCCAGCATTCCCGCGGGGCTCGAGCAGTACTTC.

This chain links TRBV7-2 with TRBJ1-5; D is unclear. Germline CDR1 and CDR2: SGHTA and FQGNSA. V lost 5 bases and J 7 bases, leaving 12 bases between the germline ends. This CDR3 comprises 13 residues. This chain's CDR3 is CASSADGSQPQHF. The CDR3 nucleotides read TGTGCCAGCAGCGCTGATGGGTCCCAGCCCCAGCATTTT.

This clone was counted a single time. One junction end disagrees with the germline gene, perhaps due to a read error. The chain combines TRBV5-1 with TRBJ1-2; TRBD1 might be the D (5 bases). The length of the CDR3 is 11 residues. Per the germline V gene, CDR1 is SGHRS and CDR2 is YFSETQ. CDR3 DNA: TGCGCCAGCAGCTCGGACACACACCTTTTCTTC. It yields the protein CASSSDTHLFF. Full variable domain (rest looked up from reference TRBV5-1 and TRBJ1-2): KAGVTQTPRYLIKTRGQQVTLSCSPISGHRSVSWYQQTPGQGLQFLFEYFSETQRNKGNFPGRFSGRQFSNSRSEMNVSTLELGDSALYLCASSSDTHLFFGSGTRLTVV.

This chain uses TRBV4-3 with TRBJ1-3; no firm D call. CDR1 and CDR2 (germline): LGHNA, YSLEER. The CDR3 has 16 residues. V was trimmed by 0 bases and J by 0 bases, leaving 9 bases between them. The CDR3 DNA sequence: TGCGCCAGCAGCCAAGATCTTGCAGTCTCTGGAAACACCATATATTTT. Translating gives CASSQDLAVSGNTIYF.

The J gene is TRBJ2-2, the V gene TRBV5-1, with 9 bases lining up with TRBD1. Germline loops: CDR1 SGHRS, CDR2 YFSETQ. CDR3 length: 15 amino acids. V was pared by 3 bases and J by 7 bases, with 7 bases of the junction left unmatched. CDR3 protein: CASSWTGTGIGELFF. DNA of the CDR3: TGCGCCAGCAGCTGGACCGGGACAGGGATCGGGGAGCTGTTTTTT.

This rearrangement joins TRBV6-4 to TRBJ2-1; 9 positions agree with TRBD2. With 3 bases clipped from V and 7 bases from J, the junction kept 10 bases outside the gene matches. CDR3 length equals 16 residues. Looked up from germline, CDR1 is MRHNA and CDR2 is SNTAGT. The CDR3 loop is CASSELAGPPGNEQFF. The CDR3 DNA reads TGTGCCAGCAGTGAACTAGCGGGCCCCCCTGGGAATGAGCAGTTCTTC.

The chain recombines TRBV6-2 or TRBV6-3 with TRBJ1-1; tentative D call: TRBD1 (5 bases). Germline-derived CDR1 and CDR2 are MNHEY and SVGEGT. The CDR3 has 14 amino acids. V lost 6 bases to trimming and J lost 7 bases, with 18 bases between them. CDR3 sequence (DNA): TGTGCCAGCAGCCCGACCAGGGATTCCCTTGAAGCTTTCTTT. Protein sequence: CASSPTRDSLEAFF.

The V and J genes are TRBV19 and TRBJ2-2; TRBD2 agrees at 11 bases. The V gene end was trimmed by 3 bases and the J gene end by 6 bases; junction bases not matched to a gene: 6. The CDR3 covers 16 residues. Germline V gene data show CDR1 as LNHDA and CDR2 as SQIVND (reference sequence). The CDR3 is CASSILTSGRSGELFF. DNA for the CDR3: TGTGCCAGTAGTATCCTCACTAGCGGGAGATCCGGGGAGCTGTTTTTT.

CDR3 amino acids: CASSLVSGETQYF. In DNA, the CDR3 is TGTGCCAGCAGCTTAGTCAGCGGAGAGACCCAGTACTTC. The chain carries TRBV7-9 and TRBJ2-5; maybe TRBD2 (5 bases). The V gene lost 1 base and the J gene lost 4 bases, with 7 bases spanning the gap. The CDR3 consists of 13 residues. Germline V gene data show CDR1 as SEHNR and CDR2 as FQNEAQ (reference sequence).